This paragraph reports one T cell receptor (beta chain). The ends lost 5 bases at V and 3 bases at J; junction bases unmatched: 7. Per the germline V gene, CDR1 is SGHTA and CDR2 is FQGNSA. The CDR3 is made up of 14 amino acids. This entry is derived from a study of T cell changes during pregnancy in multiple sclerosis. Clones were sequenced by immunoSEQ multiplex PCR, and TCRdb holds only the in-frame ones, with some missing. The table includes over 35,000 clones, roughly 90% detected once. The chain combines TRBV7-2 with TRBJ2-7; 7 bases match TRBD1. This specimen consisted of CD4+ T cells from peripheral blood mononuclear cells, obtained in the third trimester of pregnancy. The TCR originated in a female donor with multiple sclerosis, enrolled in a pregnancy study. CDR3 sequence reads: CASSISTGLYEQYF. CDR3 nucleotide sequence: TGTGCCAGCAGCATCTCGACAGGGCTCTACGAGCAGTACTTC.